This T cell receptor (beta chain) was identified during a study of T cell responses to AZD1222 COVID-19 vaccine. Clones were sequenced by immunoSEQ multiplex PCR, and TCRdb holds only the in-frame ones, with some missing. The table has about 160,000 clones, more than 80% seen once. The clonotype originates from an adult who received the AZD1222 COVID-19 vaccine. The input for sequencing was peripheral blood, taken 28 days after the second AZD1222 dose.

CDR3 residues: CASSLGGWSDTQYF. The DNA for the CDR3 is TGCGCCAGCAGCTTGGGGGGGTGGTCAGATACGCAGTATTTT. This chain joins TRBV5-1 and TRBJ2-3, with D perhaps given as TRBD1 or TRBD2 (5 bases each). Germline V CDR1 and CDR2: SGHRS, YFSETQ. The length of the CDR3 is 14 residues. V was trimmed by 0 bases and J by 4 bases, leaving 9 bases between them.